The rows below give T cell receptor beta chains drawn from one sample of a study of identifying expanded T cells in peripheral blood. Assay: immunoSEQ multiplex PCR; the TCRdb copy retains only in-frame clones and omits some. The data show about 80,000 clones, with roughly 84% seen just once and roughly 21% held by the top ten. Specimen: blood. The receptors originated from a person between 18 and 70 years old in good health. Each CDR3 is given with its conserved first and last residue. A D gene is named only where the DNA matches it firmly. Only part of the rows carry a size: once, few, many, or a class if the clone is expanded.

d_gene	v_gene	len	j_gene	abundance	CDR3aa	CDR3nt
TRBD2	TRBV5-1	15	TRBJ2-1	once	CASSSGLAGNNEQFF	TGCGCCAGCAGCTCTGGACTAGCGGGCAATAATGAGCAGTTCTTC
.	TRBV28	12	TRBJ2-5	.	CASRRGQETQYF	TGTGCCAGCAGGAGGGGTCAAGAGACCCAGTACTTC
.	TRBV6-1	17	TRBJ1-4	.	CASSDFLGLLANEKLFF	TGTGCCAGCAGTGATTTTTTAGGACTTTTGGCTAATGAAAAACTGTTTTTT
TRBD2	TRBV4-3	18	TRBJ2-3	.	CASSQDPRGAGETDTQYF	TGCGCCAGCAGCCAAGATCCCCGGGGAGCGGGAGAGACAGATACGCAGTATTTT
TRBD2	TRBV18	15	TRBJ2-7	.	CASSPLAGGAHEQYF	TGTGCCAGCTCACCTCTAGCGGGAGGAGCCCACGAGCAGTACTTC
.	TRBV5-1	15	TRBJ2-5	.	CASSYGRGHRETQYF	TGCGCCAGCAGCTACGGGAGGGGGCACCGAGAGACCCAGTACTTC
TRBD1	TRBV27	14	TRBJ1-5	.	CASSLRQGDQPQHF	TGTGCCAGCAGTTTAAGACAGGGAGATCAGCCCCAGCATTTT
.	TRBV30	15	TRBJ1-5	.	CAWSVGGNSNQPQHF	TGTGCCTGGAGTGTAGGGGGAAATAGCAATCAGCCCCAGCATTTT
.	TRBV15	15	TRBJ2-1	.	CATSREYSSGTEQFF	TGTGCCACCAGCAGAGAATATAGTTCTGGGACTGAGCAGTTCTTC
.	TRBV5-1	16	TRBJ1-1	.	CASSLEGSGWDTEAFF	TGCGCCAGCAGCTTGGAGGGGTCGGGGTGGGACACTGAAGCTTTCTTT
.	TRBV7-2	12	TRBJ1-5	few	CASSFRGRPQHF	TGTGCCAGCAGCTTCAGGGGTCGGCCCCAGCATTTT
TRBD1	TRBV9	15	TRBJ2-1	.	CASSVGDREYNEQFF	TGTGCCAGCAGCGTAGGTGACAGGGAGTACAATGAGCAGTTCTTC
TRBD1	TRBV7-2	14	TRBJ1-1	.	CASSLAQGVTEAFF	TGTGCCAGCAGCTTAGCGCAGGGGGTTACTGAAGCTTTCTTT
TRBD1	TRBV15	17	TRBJ2-7	.	CATSRDAGTGAQLKQYF	TGTGCCACCAGCAGAGATGCTGGGACAGGGGCCCAATTAAAGCAGTACTTC
.	TRBV19	13	TRBJ2-5	.	CASSIGGRETQYF	TGTGCCAGTAGTATAGGGGGCCGGGAGACCCAGTACTTC
.	TRBV19	14	TRBJ2-3	.	CASRLATSTDTQYF	TGTGCCAGTAGGCTAGCGACTAGCACAGATACGCAGTATTTT
TRBD2	TRBV7-3	17	TRBJ2-1	.	CASSLIGASGSFYEQFF	TGTGCCAGCAGCTTAATCGGGGCTAGCGGGAGTTTCTATGAGCAGTTCTTC
TRBD1	TRBV19	15	TRBJ1-1	.	CASSHTGTVNTEAFF	TGTGCCAGTTCACACACCGGGACAGTGAACACTGAAGCTTTCTTT
.	TRBV5-6	17	TRBJ2-2	.	CASSFYINGQLPGELFF	TGTGCCAGCAGCTTTTATATCAATGGACAACTGCCCGGGGAGCTGTTTTTT
.	TRBV19	14	TRBJ2-2	.	CASSISIPTGELFF	TGTGCCAGTAGTATCAGTATCCCCACCGGGGAGCTGTTTTTT
.	TRBV4-3	15	TRBJ2-6	.	CASSPQSSGANVLTF	TGCGCCAGCAGCCCTCAGTCCTCTGGGGCCAACGTCCTGACTTTC
.	TRBV15	15	TRBJ1-2	.	CATSSIGWGIYGYTF	TGTGCCACCAGCAGTATCGGGTGGGGAATCTATGGCTACACCTTC
.	TRBV6-5	14	TRBJ1-3	.	CASSYSDIGNTIYF	TGTGCCAGCAGTTACTCGGACATCGGAAACACCATATATTTT